The next 17 T cell receptor beta chains were all read from a single sample in a study of blood T cell repertoires in COVID-19. The table came from immunoSEQ multiplex PCR; TCRdb's copy has only in-frame clones and leaves some out. This table has about 120,000 clones, more than 70% appearing once. Sequenced input: peripheral blood. Every receptor here comes from a man aged 55 to 70 with acute or convalescent COVID-19.

This clone was observed once. Other DNA sequences from this sample encode an identical CDR3 as well. This chain joins TRBV28 and TRBJ1-2; 9 bases map to TRBD1. The junction had 0 bases not matched to a gene; V was cut back by 3 bases and J by 4 bases. This CDR3 is 13 amino acids long. Germline loops: CDR1 MDHEN, CDR2 SYDVKM. The DNA for the CDR3 is TGTGCCAGCAGTTTGGGACAGGGCTATGGCTACACCTTC. This gives the protein CASSLGQGYGYTF.

This chain joins TRBV9 and TRBJ2-7; 8 bases are shared with TRBD2. V shed 0 bases and J 0 bases; nucleotides not matched to a gene: 8. Germline CDR1 reads SGDLS; CDR2 reads YYNGEE. This CDR3 has 17 residues. The CDR3 region has the DNA TGTGCCAGCAGCGTAGGCAAGGGCGGGAGGTCCTCCTACGAGCAGTACTTC. This sequence encodes CASSVGKGGRSSYEQYF. The variable domain in full, with the rest retrieved from reference TRBV9 and TRBJ2-7, is DSGVTQTPKHLITATGQRVTLRCSPRSGDLSVYWYQQSLDQGLQFLIQYYNGEERAKGNILERFSAQQFPDLHSELNLSSLELGDSALYFCASSVGKGGRSSYEQYFGPGTRLTVT.

The gene calls are TRBV6-6 and TRBJ2-3, with TRBD2 matching 10 bases. Unmatched junction bases numbered 9, after V lost 4 bases and J lost 5 bases. Germline CDR1 and CDR2: MNHNY and SVGAGI (reference sequence). The CDR3 extends over 16 amino acids. In DNA, the CDR3 is TGTGCCAGCAGTTCGGGACTAGCGAGCCGCGGAGATACGCAGTATTTT. Translation gives CASSSGLASRGDTQYF.

The chain carries TRBV10-3 and TRBJ2-3; 12 bases line up with TRBD2. Germline V CDR1 and CDR2: ENHRY, SYGVKD. V lost 4 bases, J lost 3 bases, and 2 bases stayed unmatched. This CDR3 has 15 amino acids. The CDR3, as DNA: TGTGCCATCAGTGGGACTAGCGGGAAAACAGATACGCAGTATTTT. Residues: CAISGTSGKTDTQYF.

This clone was recorded once. This chain joins TRBV4-3 and TRBJ2-5; TRBD2 might be the D (5 bases). The CDR3 has 17 residues. Between the trimmed V and J ends, which lost 2 bases and 3 bases, there was a span of 19 bases. The germline CDR1 and CDR2 sequences are LGHNA and YSLEER. The CDR3 DNA reads as TGCGCCAGCAGCCAATGGGTGGCGGGCCCACGGGAAGAGACCCAGTACTTC. Residues: CASSQWVAGPREETQYF.

This sequence joins TRBV6-6 and TRBJ2-1, with D unresolved. The CDR3 has 11 amino acids. The ends were cut back, 5 bases at V and 5 bases at J, with 4 bases in the middle. The germline gives CDR1 MNHNY, CDR2 SVGAGI (reference sequence). Here the CDR3 DNA reads TGTGCCAGCAGTACGGACAATGAGCAGTTCTTC. It codes for CASSTDNEQFF.

The rearrangement uses TRBV19 and TRBJ2-3, with 12 bases identical to TRBD2. The V gene's germline CDR1 is LNHDA and CDR2 SQIVND (reference sequence). With 4 bases clipped from V and 1 base from J, the junction kept 15 bases outside the gene matches. The length of the CDR3 is 20 residues. CDR3 amino acids: CASSTRLAGEPIFRTDTQYF. The CDR3 coding sequence is TGTGCCAGTAGTACGCGACTAGCGGGAGAGCCTATATTCCGCACAGATACGCAGTATTTT.

The chain joins TRBV6-2 or TRBV6-3 to TRBJ2-1, with 7 bases matching TRBD2. Germline trimming cut 0 bases from V and 10 bases from J; bases unmatched to any gene: 3. Germline V gene data show CDR1 as MNHEY and CDR2 as SVGEGT. There are 13 residues in the CDR3. The DNA of the CDR3 is TGTGCCAGCAGTTACTCGACTAGCCGCGAGCAGTTCTTC. Translating it yields CASSYSTSREQFF.

As for this clone: Other nucleotide sequences in the sample specify the same CDR3. V and J are TRBV6-5 and TRBJ2-5; possibly TRBD1 for D (5 bases). Trimming took off 0 bases at V and 5 bases at J, with 10 bases between the two ends. The CDR3 spans 14 residues. Germline assignment: CDR1 MNHEY and CDR2 SVGAGI. This CDR3 is CASSYSAGRETQYF. Written as DNA, the CDR3 is TGTGCCAGCAGTTACTCGGCAGGGCGGGAGACCCAGTACTTC.

The rearrangement joins TRBV7-9 to TRBJ2-1; tentatively, D is TRBD1 (6 bases). The ends were cut back, 1 base at V and 6 bases at J, with 10 bases in the middle. The CDR3 is made up of 14 amino acids. Germline lookup yields CDR1 SEHNR and CDR2 FQNEAQ (reference sequence). CDR3 DNA sequence: TGTGCCAGCAGCTTAGGGGCAGGGGCCAATGAGCAGTTCTTC. It codes for CASSLGAGANEQFF.

This sequence joins TRBV7-9 and TRBJ2-3, with unresolved D. Germline values: CDR1 SEHNR, CDR2 FQNEAQ (reference sequence). This CDR3 is built from 14 residues. The V gene lost 1 base and the J gene lost 2 bases, with 7 bases spanning the gap. Here the CDR3 DNA reads TGTGCCAGCAGCTTAGGCGGATTCACAGATACGCAGTATTTT. It yields the protein CASSLGGFTDTQYF.

This clone was seen just once. The CDR3 region has the DNA TGTGCCAGTAGTTGGGGACTAGCGGGCTCTAGGGGCATTGAGCAGTTCTTC. Translated: CASSWGLAGSRGIEQFF. This chain links TRBV19 with TRBJ2-1; TRBD2 matches 12 bases. Germline assignment: CDR1 LNHDA and CDR2 SQIVND (reference sequence). This CDR3 contains 17 residues. V lost 5 bases to trimming and J lost 9 bases; unmatched junction nucleotides: 14.

V gene TRBV6-4 combines with J gene TRBJ2-3, with D possibly TRBD2 on 6 matching bases. V lost 7 bases, J lost 2 bases, and 10 bases lay in between. In germline, CDR1 is MRHNA, CDR2 SNTAGT. This CDR3 is 13 amino acids long. The CDR3 coding sequence is TGTGCCAGCAAGCCTAGCGACACAGATACGCAGTATTTT. Amino acid sequence: CASKPSDTDTQYF.

This clone was detected a few times. The rearrangement joins TRBV9 to TRBJ1-1, with TRBD1 matching 9 bases. CDR3 length: 15 residues. V gave up 4 bases and J gave up 3 bases; unmatched junction bases: 7. Per the germline V gene, CDR1 is SGDLS and CDR2 is YYNGEE. The DNA of the CDR3 is TGTGCCAGCAGCAGGACAGGGGAGTGGGACACTGAAGCTTTCTTT. Translating gives CASSRTGEWDTEAFF.

The sample holds one count of this clone. The CDR3 spells CATPRDRGDYEQYF. In nucleotides, the CDR3 is TGCGCCACCCCAAGGGACAGGGGGGACTACGAGCAGTACTTC. The chain employs TRBV23-1 and TRBJ2-7; 11 nucleotides line up with TRBD1. TRBV23-1 is reported as an ORF; its role is uncertain. CDR3 length equals 14 residues. The V and J ends lost 10 bases and 3 bases, in that order; junction bases with no gene match: 8.

The chain joins TRBV7-9 to TRBJ1-2, with TRBD1 identical over 8 bases. This CDR3 region has 13 residues. The V gene end was trimmed by 6 bases and the J gene end by 8 bases; junction bases not matched to a gene: 8. Germline V gene sequence: CDR1 SEHNR, CDR2 FQNEAQ (reference sequence). The CDR3 DNA follows: TGTGCCAGCAGACCGACAGGGGAAGGAGGCTACACCTTC. It yields the protein CASRPTGEGGYTF.

CDR3 sequence: CASLGQGWNTEAFF. The CDR3 coding sequence is TGTGCCAGTTTGGGACAGGGGTGGAACACTGAAGCTTTCTTT. The chain joins TRBV6-5 to TRBJ1-1; the match to TRBD1 covers 10 bases. The CDR3 totals 14 residues. Germline V gives CDR1 MNHEY, CDR2 SVGAGI. J was trimmed by 1 base and V by 9 bases; bases with no gene match: 5.